The rows below give T cell receptor beta chains drawn from one sample of a study of shared clonotypes between healthy human individuals. Repertoires were generated with immunoSEQ multiplex PCR, while TCRdb's copy carries only in-frame clones and drops some. The table shows approximately 1,500,000 clones, with around 95% occurring only once. Sequenced input: naive CD4+ T cells sorted from blood. The receptor set was obtained from a man younger than 45 in good health. CDR3s include the opening cysteine and the closing phenylalanine or tryptophan. D genes are given only for firm matches. The listing skips clone size in some rows; elsewhere it reads once, few, many or a size class.

D gene	V gene	clone size	CDR3 length	J gene	CDR3 DNA	CDR3 protein
.	TRBV6-5	.	15	TRBJ2-7	TGTGCCAGCAGTTCCAGTGGGCCGCGGGAATGGGGGCAGTACTTC	CASSSSGPREWGQYF
.	TRBV29-1	.	11	TRBJ2-5	TGCAGCGTTGGCCGCCAAGAGACCCAGTACTTC	CSVGRQETQYF
.	TRBV7-2	.	14	TRBJ2-2	TGTGCCAGCAGCAGCAGCGGGAACACCGGGGAGCTGTTTTTT	CASSSSGNTGELFF
.	TRBV5-1	.	14	TRBJ2-1	TGCGCCAGCAGCTTGGGGCAGGGGAACAATGAGCAGTTCTTC	CASSLGQGNNEQFF
.	TRBV28	.	12	TRBJ2-2	TGTGCCAGCAGTAGTCTTATCGGGGAGCTGTTTTTT	CASSSLIGELFF
.	TRBV20-1	.	11	TRBJ2-7	TGCAGTGCTAATTCTGGATACGAGCAGTACTTC	CSANSGYEQYF
TRBD2	TRBV7-9	.	15	TRBJ2-7	TGTGCCAGTTCCTCTAGCGGGAGGGCCCAGGGCGAGCAGTACTTC	CASSSSGRAQGEQYF
.	TRBV18	.	14	TRBJ2-7	TGTGCCAGCTCACGCGAGGGTTTTTTTTACGAGCAGTACTTC	CASSREGFFYEQYF
.	TRBV6-5	.	16	TRBJ2-6	TGTGCCAGCAGTTCCTTCACAGGGACTGGGGCCAACGTCCTGACTTTC	CASSSFTGTGANVLTF
TRBD1	TRBV2	.	13	TRBJ2-1	TGTGCCAGCAGAGGGACAGGGGTCAATGAGCAGTTCTTC	CASRGTGVNEQFF
.	TRBV6-7	.	15	TRBJ1-2	TGTGCCAGCAGTTATAAAGAGGCGGGGTACTATGGCTACACCTTC	CASSYKEAGYYGYTF
TRBD2	TRBV18	.	16	TRBJ2-5	TGTGCCAGCTCAGGTCTAGCGGGAGGGCCATCGGAGACCCAGTACTTC	CASSGLAGGPSETQYF
.	TRBV28	.	16	TRBJ2-7	TGTGCCAGCAGTTTAAGGTACGGGGGGCGATCCTACGAGCAGTACTTC	CASSLRYGGRSYEQYF
.	TRBV10-3	.	13	TRBJ2-7	TGTGCCATCAGTGAGACTGGGGCCTACGAGCAGTACTTC	CAISETGAYEQYF
.	TRBV12-5	.	14	TRBJ2-4	TGTGCTAGTGGTTTGGGCAGGGTGAGGAACATTCAGTACTTC	CASGLGRVRNIQYF
TRBD1	TRBV7-6	.	16	TRBJ1-1	TGTGCCAGCAGCGAACAACTACAGGGGTGGCACACTGAAGCTTTCTTT	CASSEQLQGWHTEAFF
TRBD2	TRBV11-2	.	18	TRBJ2-1	TGTGCCAGCAGCTTAGCCGGGACTAGCGGGAAAAGGTACAATGAGCAGTTCTTC	CASSLAGTSGKRYNEQFF
.	TRBV7-2	.	15	TRBJ2-7	TGTGCCAGCAGCTTAGGTGAGGTCCAGCCCTACGAGCAGTACTTC	CASSLGEVQPYEQYF
.	TRBV2	.	9	TRBJ1-1	TGTGCCAGAACAGGGGAAGCTTTCTTT	CARTGEAFF
.	TRBV9	.	16	TRBJ2-7	TGTGCCAGCAGCCCTCGCGGGCCCCGAGATCCCTACGAGCAGTACTTC	CASSPRGPRDPYEQYF
.	TRBV7-3	.	13	TRBJ1-1	TGTGCCAGCAGCTTGACCTTGGACACTGAAGCTTTCTTT	CASSLTLDTEAFF
.	TRBV19	.	14	TRBJ2-2	TGTGCCAGTAGTAGCGGGCAGAACACCGGGGAGCTGTTTTTT	CASSSGQNTGELFF
TRBD2	TRBV5-1	.	16	TRBJ2-3	TGCGCCAGCAGCCAACTAGCGGGAGCGGGGACAGATACGCAGTATTTT	CASSQLAGAGTDTQYF
TRBD2	TRBV15	.	17	TRBJ2-7	TGTGCCACCAGCGTAGGACTAGCGGCATTCAAAGTTGCGGAGCAGTACTTC	CATSVGLAAFKVAEQYF
.	TRBV7-8	.	15	TRBJ2-7	TGTGCCAGCAGCTTATTGGGGCTGAGCTCCTACGAGCAGTACTTC	CASSLLGLSSYEQYF
TRBD1	TRBV4-1	.	16	TRBJ2-7	TGCGCCAGCAGCCAAAGGCCGGGACAGGGGGTTGTTGAGCAGTACTTC	CASSQRPGQGVVEQYF
.	TRBV11-2	.	17	TRBJ2-7	TGTGCCAGCAGCTACGGACCGGGGGAGAGAGGGACGTACGAGCAGTACTTC	CASSYGPGERGTYEQYF
TRBD2	TRBV18	.	15	TRBJ2-3	TGTGCCAGCTCAACTAGCGGGGCTAGCACAGATACGCAGTATTTT	CASSTSGASTDTQYF
.	TRBV4-3	.	17	TRBJ1-1	TGCGCCAGCAGCCAAGATCGTCTACAGGGTTTGAACACTGAAGCTTTCTTT	CASSQDRLQGLNTEAFF
TRBD1	TRBV28	.	13	TRBJ1-2	TGTGCCAGCACAATCAGACAGGGGATGGGCTACACCTTC	CASTIRQGMGYTF
TRBD1	TRBV15	.	18	TRBJ2-5	TGTGCCACCAGCAGACCAACTCCCCGGACAGGGTGGAAGGAGACCCAGTACTTC	CATSRPTPRTGWKETQYF
TRBD2	TRBV7-2	.	16	TRBJ2-3	TGTGCCAGCAGCTTCCCAGCGGGAGAGCGCACAGATACGCAGTATTTT	CASSFPAGERTDTQYF
TRBD2	TRBV30	.	13	TRBJ2-3	TGTGCCTGGGGCGGGAGGTTCACAGATACGCAGTATTTT	CAWGGRFTDTQYF
TRBD2	TRBV6-1	few	15	TRBJ2-1	TGTGCCAGCACTAGGGCCCTACTAGCGGACAATGAGCAGTTCTTC	CASTRALLADNEQFF
.	TRBV7-8	.	15	TRBJ1-4	TGTGCCAGCAGCTTAGCGCTAGGGCAGGGCGAAAAACTGTTTTTT	CASSLALGQGEKLFF
.	TRBV5-6	.	15	TRBJ2-2	TGTGCCAGCAGCTGGGCGGGCCCGGGGGCCGGGGAGCTGTTTTTT	CASSWAGPGAGELFF
.	TRBV5-6	.	14	TRBJ1-4	TGTGCCAGCAGCCCTAAACCAACTAATGAAAAACTGTTTTTT	CASSPKPTNEKLFF
.	TRBV28	.	13	TRBJ2-5	TGTGCCATCCAGGAAGGGTTTGAGGAGACCCAGTACTTC	CAIQEGFEETQYF
TRBD1	TRBV11-2	.	13	TRBJ1-2	TGTGCCAGCAGCAAGGGGACAGACTATGGCTACACCTTC	CASSKGTDYGYTF
.	TRBV7-3	.	17	TRBJ2-2	TGTGCCAGCAGCTTAACCCCCTCAGAGGCGGACACCGGGGAGCTGTTTTTT	CASSLTPSEADTGELFF
.	TRBV10-3	.	12	TRBJ2-1	TGTGCCATCAGTGTTGGAGACAATGAGCAGTTCTTC	CAISVGDNEQFF
.	TRBV20-1	.	10	TRBJ2-4	TGCAGTGCTAATGGAAACATTCAGTACTTC	CSANGNIQYF
.	TRBV5-1	.	15	TRBJ2-1	TGCGCCAGCAGGTCCTTAGGGGGAGGGGGCCATGAGCAGTTCTTC	CASRSLGGGGHEQFF
.	TRBV29-1	.	13	TRBJ2-1	TGCAGCGTTGGCCTCAGCTCCTACAATGAGCAGTTCTTC	CSVGLSSYNEQFF
TRBD1	TRBV10-2	.	16	TRBJ2-1	TGCGCCAGCAGTGGGGACCGGGACAGGGATAGGTGGGAGCAGTTCTTC	CASSGDRDRDRWEQFF
.	TRBV4-2	.	12	TRBJ1-2	TGTGCCAGCAGCTTGCATGGGGGCGGCTACACCTTC	CASSLHGGGYTF
.	TRBV25-1	.	15	TRBJ2-7	TGTGCCAGCAGTGAATATAGCCAGGGGAGCCACGAGCAGTACTTC	CASSEYSQGSHEQYF
TRBD1	TRBV7-9	few	12	TRBJ1-1	TGTGCCAGCAGCTATACAGGGGTTGAAGCTTTCTTT	CASSYTGVEAFF